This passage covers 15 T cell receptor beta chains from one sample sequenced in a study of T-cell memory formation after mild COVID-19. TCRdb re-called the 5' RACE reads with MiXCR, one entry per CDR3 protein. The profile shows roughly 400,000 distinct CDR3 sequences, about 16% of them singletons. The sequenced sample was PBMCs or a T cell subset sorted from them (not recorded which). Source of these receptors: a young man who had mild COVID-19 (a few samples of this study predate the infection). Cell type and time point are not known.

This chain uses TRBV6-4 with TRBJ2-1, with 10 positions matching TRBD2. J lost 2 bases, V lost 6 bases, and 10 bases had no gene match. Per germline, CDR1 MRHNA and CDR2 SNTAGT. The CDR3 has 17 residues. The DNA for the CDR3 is TGTGCCAGCAGAGAGTCCCCTCTAGCGGGGGCCTACAATGAGCAGTTCTTC. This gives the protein CASRESPLAGAYNEQFF.

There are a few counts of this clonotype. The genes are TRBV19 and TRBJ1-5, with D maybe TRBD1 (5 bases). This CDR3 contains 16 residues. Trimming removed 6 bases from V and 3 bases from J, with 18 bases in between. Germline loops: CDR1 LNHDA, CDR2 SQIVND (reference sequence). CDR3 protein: CASSTLGTGYNQPQHF. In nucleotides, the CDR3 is TGTGCCAGTAGCACCCTCGGGACGGGCTACAATCAGCCCCAGCATTTT.

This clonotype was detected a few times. The CDR3 region is CASSLGGDHKPQHF. The DNA of the CDR3 is TGTGCCAGCAGCTTAGGGGGAGATCATAAGCCCCAGCATTTT. The rearrangement joins TRBV13 to TRBJ1-5; D ambiguous. CDR3 length: 14 residues. Germline V gene data show CDR1 as PRHDT and CDR2 as FYEKMQ (reference sequence). Between the trimmed V and J ends, which lost 0 bases and 8 bases, there was a span of 11 bases.

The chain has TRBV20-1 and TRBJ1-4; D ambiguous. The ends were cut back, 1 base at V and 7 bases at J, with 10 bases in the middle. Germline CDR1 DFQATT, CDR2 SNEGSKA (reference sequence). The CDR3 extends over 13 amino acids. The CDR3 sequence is CSARGAVGEKLFF. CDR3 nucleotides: TGCAGTGCTAGAGGGGCGGTCGGTGAAAAACTGTTTTTT.

CDR3 nucleotide sequence: TGCGCCAGCAGCTTGGATTGGGACACCCGTGAAAAACTGTTTTTT. Translating it yields CASSLDWDTREKLFF. This chain joins TRBV5-1 and TRBJ1-4; a possible D gene is TRBD1 (6 bases). The CDR3 has 15 residues. V was cut by 0 bases and J by 7 bases, with 13 bases left in between. Per the germline V gene, CDR1 is SGHRS and CDR2 is YFSETQ. Variable domain in full (rest from reference TRBV5-1 and TRBJ1-4): KAGVTQTPRYLIKTRGQQVTLSCSPISGHRSVSWYQQTPGQGLQFLFEYFSETQRNKGNFPGRFSGRQFSNSRSEMNVSTLELGDSALYLCASSLDWDTREKLFFGSGTQLSVL.

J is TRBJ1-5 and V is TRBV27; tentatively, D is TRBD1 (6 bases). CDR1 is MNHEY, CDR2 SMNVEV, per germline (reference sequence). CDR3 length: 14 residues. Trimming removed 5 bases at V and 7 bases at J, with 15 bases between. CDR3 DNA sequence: TGTGCCAGCAGTCTAACACAGGGTTGGCAGCCCCAGCATTTT. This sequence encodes CASSLTQGWQPQHF.

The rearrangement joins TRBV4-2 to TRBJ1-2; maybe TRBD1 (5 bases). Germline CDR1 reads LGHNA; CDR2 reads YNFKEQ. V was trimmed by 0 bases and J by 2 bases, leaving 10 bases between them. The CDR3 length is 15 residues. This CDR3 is CASSQESAGNYGYTF. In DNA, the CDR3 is TGTGCCAGCAGCCAAGAATCGGCAGGGAACTATGGCTACACCTTC.

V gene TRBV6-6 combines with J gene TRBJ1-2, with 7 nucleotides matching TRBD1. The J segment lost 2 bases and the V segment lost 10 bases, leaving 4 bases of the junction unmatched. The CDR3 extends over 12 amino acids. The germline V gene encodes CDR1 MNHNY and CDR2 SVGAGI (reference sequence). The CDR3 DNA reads TGTGCCACCAGGACAGGAAACTATGGCTACACCTTC. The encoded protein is CATRTGNYGYTF.

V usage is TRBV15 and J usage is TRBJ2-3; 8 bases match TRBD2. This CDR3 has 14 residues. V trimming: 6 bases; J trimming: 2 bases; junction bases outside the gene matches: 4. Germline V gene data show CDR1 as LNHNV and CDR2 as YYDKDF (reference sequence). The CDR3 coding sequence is TGTGCCACCAGGCGAGCGGGGGCCACAGATACGCAGTATTTT. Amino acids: CATRRAGATDTQYF.

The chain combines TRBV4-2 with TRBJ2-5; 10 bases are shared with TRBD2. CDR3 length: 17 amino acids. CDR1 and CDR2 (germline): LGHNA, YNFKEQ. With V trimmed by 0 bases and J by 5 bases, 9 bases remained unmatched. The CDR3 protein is CASSQERSGGAGETQYF. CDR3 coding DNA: TGTGCCAGCAGCCAAGAAAGAAGCGGGGGGGCCGGGGAGACCCAGTACTTC.

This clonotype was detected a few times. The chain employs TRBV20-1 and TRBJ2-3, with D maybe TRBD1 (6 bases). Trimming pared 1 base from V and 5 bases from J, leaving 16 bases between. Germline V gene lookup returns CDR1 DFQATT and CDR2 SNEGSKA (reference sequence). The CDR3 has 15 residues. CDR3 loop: CSARAPQGYGDTQYF. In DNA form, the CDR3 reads TGCAGTGCTAGAGCTCCACAGGGATACGGAGATACGCAGTATTTT.

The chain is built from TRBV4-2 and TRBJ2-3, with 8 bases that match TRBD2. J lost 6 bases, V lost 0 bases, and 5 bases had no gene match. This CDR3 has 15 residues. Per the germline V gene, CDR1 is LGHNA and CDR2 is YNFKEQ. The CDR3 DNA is TGTGCCAGCAGCCAAGATTCGGGGGGGTCGGATACGCAGTATTTT. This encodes CASSQDSGGSDTQYF.

The CDR3 reads CASSLAWSNTEAFF. The CDR3 DNA follows: TGTGCCAGCAGCTTAGCGTGGTCGAACACTGAAGCTTTCTTT. The gene calls are TRBV7-2 and TRBJ1-1; D is undetermined. V was pared by 0 bases and J by 1 base, with 6 bases between. Germline-derived CDR1 and CDR2 are SGHTA and FQGNSA. The CDR3 is 14 amino acids.

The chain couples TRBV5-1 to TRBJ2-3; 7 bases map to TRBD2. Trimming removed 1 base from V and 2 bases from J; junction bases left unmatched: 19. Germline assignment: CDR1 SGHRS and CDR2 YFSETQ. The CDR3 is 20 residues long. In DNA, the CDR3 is TGCGCCAGCAGCTTGATGCCTGGGGAGAGGCGGGGGAGCTACACAGATACGCAGTATTTT. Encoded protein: CASSLMPGERRGSYTDTQYF.

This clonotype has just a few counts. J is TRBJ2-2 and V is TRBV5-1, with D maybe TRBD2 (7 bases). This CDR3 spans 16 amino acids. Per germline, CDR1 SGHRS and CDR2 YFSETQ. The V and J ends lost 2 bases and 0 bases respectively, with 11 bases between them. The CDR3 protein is CASSFGGPPNTGELFF. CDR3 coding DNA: TGCGCCAGCAGCTTCGGGGGGCCACCGAACACCGGGGAGCTGTTTTTT.